This section outlines one TCR beta chain sequence together with its context. Per the original methods: The authors estimated nucleated cell counts from reference gene primer amplification. TCRdb's copy holds only in-frame clones and misses some; the assay was immunoSEQ multiplex PCR. That table is the source of V, J and clone size, and D and trimming were worked out from the DNA. The data hold tens of thousands of clones, with approximately 85% observed a single time. The sample is drawn from a study of blood T cell repertoires in COVID-19. At the level of the study: COVID-19 samples collected from the United States, Italy and Spain covered acute and convalescent phases. PBMCs, B-cell-depleted T cells, or T cells were the source of the cDNA or gDNA that made up the material.

The CDR3 totals 16 residues. V lost 2 bases to trimming and J lost 0 bases; unmatched junction nucleotides: 4. Per the germline V gene, CDR1 is SGHAT and CDR2 is FQNNGV. This clonotype was sampled from a human donor in a cohort sampled during active COVID-19. The sample was peripheral blood. This chain joins TRBV11-2 and TRBJ2-7; 10 positions agree with TRBD2. CDR3 nucleotides: TGTGCCAGCAGCTTATTACTAGCGGGGAGCTCCTACGAGCAGTACTTC. Translating it yields CASSLLLAGSSYEQYF. The variable domain in full, completed from reference TRBV11-2 and TRBJ2-7, reads EAGVAQSPRYKIIEKRQSVAFWCNPISGHATLYWYQQILGQGPKLLIQFQNNGVVDDSQLPKDRFSAERLKGVDSTLKIQPAKLEDSAVYLCASSLLLAGSSYEQYFGPGTRLTVT.